This T cell receptor beta chain was captured in a study of T cell responses to AZD1222 COVID-19 vaccine. Study in general: It was second doses at about 4 or about 12 weeks that were pooled. The study, taken as a whole, reports: Only 5 or 6 people who got AZD1222 tested seropositive at baseline. There were repertoire samples only from the period after the peak T cell response.

As to this clone: Its antigen is currently unknown.

Libraries were prepared by immunoSEQ multiplex PCR; TCRdb keeps only in-frame clonotypes and omits some of them. The data show 150,000 to 180,000 clones, approximately 90% seen once. CDR3 length: 13 residues. V lost 4 bases and J lost 3, with 10 bases in between. The germline gives CDR1 LNHNV, CDR2 YYDKDF (reference sequence). The source material was peripheral blood, sampled on day 0 of AZD1222 vaccination. The rearrangement links TRBV15 to TRBJ2-7; D is unclear. The clonotype was recovered from an adult in good health. CDR3 in DNA: TGTGCCACCAGCAACCGGCGTTTCTACGAGCAGTACTTC. Amino acid sequence: CATSNRRFYEQYF. The complete variable domain, with remaining parts taken from reference TRBV15 and TRBJ2-7, reads DAMVIQNPRYQVTQFGKPVTLSCSQTLNHNVMYWYQQKSSQAPKLLFHYYDKDFNNEADTPDNFQSRRPNTSFCFLDIRSPGLGDTAMYLCATSNRRFYEQYFGPGTRLTVT.